This record covers a single TCR beta chain. This entry belongs to a study of breast tumors, draining lymph nodes, adjacent tissues. Germline values: CDR1 SEHNR, CDR2 FQNEAQ (reference sequence). CDR3 length equals 14 residues. V lost 2 bases, J lost 7 bases, and 14 bases lay in between. Each CDR3 protein is one row after TCRdb ran MiXCR on the multiplex PCR reads. Found here are 150,000 to 200,000 distinct CDR3 sequences, roughly a third of them singletons; the top ten hold about 3.9%. Axillary draining lymph nodes of breast cancer patients supplied the node samples. The TCR originated in a female donor with breast cancer. Some clones in this sample may be carry-over from other donors' samples. The source material was axillary lymph node tissue. The chain is built from TRBV7-9 and TRBJ1-2, with D possibly TRBD1 on 5 matching bases. The CDR3 DNA sequence: TGTGCCAGCAGCTTACAGGGTCCCATCTTTGGCTACACCTTC. As protein: CASSLQGPIFGYTF.